This record looks at one TCR beta chain sequence and its context. The antigen is not known. The data belong to a study of cytomegalovirus exposure and HLA in healthy donors. Overall study: The study placed 80% to 90% of its 398 genotyped donors in the Caucasian-associated ancestry cluster. Whole-study findings and limits: For most TCR sequences rarity was the rule, although some public TCRs occurred in many donors. The investigators catalogued about 170 TCR beta chains as cytomegalovirus-associated.

The PCR ran on 60 Vbeta and 13 Jbeta primers. Method: immunoSEQ multiplex PCR; TCRdb's copy keeps in-frame clones and lacks some. The table includes around 130,000 clones, roughly 77% detected once. This CDR3 has 14 amino acids. V lost 4 bases and J 0 bases, leaving 10 bases between the germline ends. Looked up from germline, CDR1 is SGHNT and CDR2 is YYREEE (reference sequence). The chain combines TRBV5-4 with TRBJ2-5; D may be TRBD2 (5 bases). The receptor was derived from a woman aged 40 to 50 in good health and CMV-seropositive. Source material: PBMCs. Written as DNA, the CDR3 is TGTGCCAGCAGCGTGGCCGGGGACCAAGAGACCCAGTACTTC. Translation gives CASSVAGDQETQYF.